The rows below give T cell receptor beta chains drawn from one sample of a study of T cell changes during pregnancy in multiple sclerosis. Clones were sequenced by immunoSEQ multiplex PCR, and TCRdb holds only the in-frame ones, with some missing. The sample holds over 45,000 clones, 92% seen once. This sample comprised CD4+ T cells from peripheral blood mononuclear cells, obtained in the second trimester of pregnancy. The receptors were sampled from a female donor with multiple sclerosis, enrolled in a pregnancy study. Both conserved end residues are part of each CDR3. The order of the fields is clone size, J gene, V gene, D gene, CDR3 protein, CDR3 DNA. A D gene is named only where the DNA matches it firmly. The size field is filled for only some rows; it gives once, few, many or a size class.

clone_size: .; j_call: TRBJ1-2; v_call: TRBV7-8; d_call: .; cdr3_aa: CASSLAGQWGYTF; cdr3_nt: TGTGCCAGCAGCTTAGCCGGACAGTGGGGCTACACCTTC
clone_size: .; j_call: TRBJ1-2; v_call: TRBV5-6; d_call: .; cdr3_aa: CASSLVVSPSYGYTF; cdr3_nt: TGTGCCAGCAGCTTGGTAGTGAGTCCTAGCTATGGCTACACCTTC
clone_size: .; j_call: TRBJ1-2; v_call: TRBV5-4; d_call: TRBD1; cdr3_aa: CASSWDRVGYGYTF; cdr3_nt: TGTGCCAGCAGCTGGGACAGGGTAGGATACGGCTACACCTTC
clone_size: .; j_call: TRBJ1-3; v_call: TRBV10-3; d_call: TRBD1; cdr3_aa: CAISAVRQGANTIYF; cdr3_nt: TGTGCCATCAGTGCGGTTCGGCAGGGGGCCAACACCATATATTTT
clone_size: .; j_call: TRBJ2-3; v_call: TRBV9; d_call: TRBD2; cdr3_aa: CASSTGLVPTDTQYF; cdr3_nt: TGTGCCAGCAGCACAGGACTAGTCCCGACAGATACGCAGTATTTT
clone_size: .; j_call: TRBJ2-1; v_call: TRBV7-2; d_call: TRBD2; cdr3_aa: CASSLAGTSGHNEQFF; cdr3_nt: TGTGCCAGCAGCTTAGCGGGGACTAGCGGACACAATGAGCAGTTCTTC
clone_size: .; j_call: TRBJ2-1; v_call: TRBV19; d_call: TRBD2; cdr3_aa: CASSSMTSGTQFF; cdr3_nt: TGTGCCAGTAGTAGTATGACTAGCGGGACACAGTTCTTC
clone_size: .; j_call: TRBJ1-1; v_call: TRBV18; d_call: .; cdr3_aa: CASSRGWTEAFF; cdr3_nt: TGTGCCAGCTCAAGGGGGTGGACTGAAGCTTTCTTT
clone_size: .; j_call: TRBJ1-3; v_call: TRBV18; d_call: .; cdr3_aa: CASSPRPDFNTIYF; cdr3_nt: TGTGCCAGCTCACCACGGCCAGACTTCAACACCATATATTTT
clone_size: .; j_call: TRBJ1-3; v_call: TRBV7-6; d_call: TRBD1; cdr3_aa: CASSSGTGGPGNTIYF; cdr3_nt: TGTGCCAGCAGCTCCGGGACAGGAGGCCCTGGAAACACCATATATTTT
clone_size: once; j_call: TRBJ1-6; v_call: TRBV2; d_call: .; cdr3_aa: CASSEEGGISPLHF; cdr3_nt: TGTGCCAGCAGTGAAGAGGGGGGGATTTCACCCCTCCACTTT
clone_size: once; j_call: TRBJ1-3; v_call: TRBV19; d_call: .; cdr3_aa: CASSAASSGNTIYF; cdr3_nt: TGTGCCAGTTCTGCAGCGAGCTCTGGAAACACCATATATTTT
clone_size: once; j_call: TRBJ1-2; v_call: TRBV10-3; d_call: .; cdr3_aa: CAISESRERAGYTF; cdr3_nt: TGTGCCATCAGTGAAAGCCGGGAAAGGGCTGGCTACACCTTC
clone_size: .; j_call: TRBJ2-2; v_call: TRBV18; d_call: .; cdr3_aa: CASSPLTGATGELFF; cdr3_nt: TGTGCCAGCTCACCACTCACAGGTGCAACCGGGGAGCTGTTTTTT